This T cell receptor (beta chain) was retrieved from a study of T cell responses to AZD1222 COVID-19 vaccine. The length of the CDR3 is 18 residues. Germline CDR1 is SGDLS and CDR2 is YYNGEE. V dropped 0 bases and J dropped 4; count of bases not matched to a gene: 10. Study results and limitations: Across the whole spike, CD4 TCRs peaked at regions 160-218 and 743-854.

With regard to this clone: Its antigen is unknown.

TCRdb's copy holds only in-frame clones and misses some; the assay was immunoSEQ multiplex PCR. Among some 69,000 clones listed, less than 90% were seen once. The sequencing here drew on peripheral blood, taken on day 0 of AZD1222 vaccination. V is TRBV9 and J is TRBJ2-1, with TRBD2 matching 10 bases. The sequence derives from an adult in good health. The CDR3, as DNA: TGTGCCAGCAGCGTAGTCCCCATCGCTAGCGGGGGATACAATGAGCAGTTCTTC. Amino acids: CASSVVPIASGGYNEQFF. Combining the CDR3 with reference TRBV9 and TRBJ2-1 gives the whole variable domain DSGVTQTPKHLITATGQRVTLRCSPRSGDLSVYWYQQSLDQGLQFLIQYYNGEERAKGNILERFSAQQFPDLHSELNLSSLELGDSALYFCASSVVPIASGGYNEQFFGPGTRLTVL.